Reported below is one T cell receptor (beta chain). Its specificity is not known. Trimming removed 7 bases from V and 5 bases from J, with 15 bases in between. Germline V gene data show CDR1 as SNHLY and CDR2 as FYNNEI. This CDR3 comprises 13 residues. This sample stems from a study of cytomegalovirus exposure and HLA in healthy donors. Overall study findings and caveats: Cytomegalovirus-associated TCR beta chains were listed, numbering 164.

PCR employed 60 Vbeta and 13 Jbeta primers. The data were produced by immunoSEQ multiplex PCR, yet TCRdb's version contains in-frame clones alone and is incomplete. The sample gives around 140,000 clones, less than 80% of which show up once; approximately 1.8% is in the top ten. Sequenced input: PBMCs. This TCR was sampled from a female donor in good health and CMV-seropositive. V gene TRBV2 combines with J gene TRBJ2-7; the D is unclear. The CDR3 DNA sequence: TGTGCCAGCACGTTTCAAAAATCTAACGAGCAGTACTTC. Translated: CASTFQKSNEQYF.